This T cell receptor beta chain was found in a study of beta chain features in type 1 diabetes. Purity exceeded 95% in all sorted populations. The sequenced template was cDNA made from the entire isolated RNA. Only in-frame clones appear in the TCRdb table, and some are missing; sequencing was by immunoSEQ multiplex PCR. This table has approximately 150,000 clones, 7% to 10% appearing once. Germline loops: CDR1 SGHDT, CDR2 YYEEEE. The CDR3 has 11 residues. With 4 bases removed from V and 6 bases from J, the gap between germline ends came to 7 bases. This clone was detected a few times. Its antigen is undetermined. General observations from the study: Patients with type 1 diabetes carried fewer insertions and had more deletions at their VDJ junctions. Shortening that was moderate but significant affected the TCRB CDR3s of Type 1 diabetes patients in all four CD4+ subsets.

The J gene is TRBJ1-1, the V gene TRBV5-6; no clear D gene. Input material: central memory CD4+ T cells from blood. This sequence originates from a man between 25 and 39 years old with type 1 diabetes. The CDR3 is CASSLYSEAFF. The DNA for the CDR3 is TGTGCCAGCAGCCTGTACTCTGAAGCTTTCTTT. The full variable domain, its missing parts supplied by reference TRBV5-6 and TRBJ1-1, is DAGVTQSPTHLIKTRGQQVTLRCSPKSGHDTVSWYQQALGQGPQFIFQYYEEEERQRGNFPDRFSGHQFPNYSSELNVNALLLGDSALYLCASSLYSEAFFGQGTRLTVV.